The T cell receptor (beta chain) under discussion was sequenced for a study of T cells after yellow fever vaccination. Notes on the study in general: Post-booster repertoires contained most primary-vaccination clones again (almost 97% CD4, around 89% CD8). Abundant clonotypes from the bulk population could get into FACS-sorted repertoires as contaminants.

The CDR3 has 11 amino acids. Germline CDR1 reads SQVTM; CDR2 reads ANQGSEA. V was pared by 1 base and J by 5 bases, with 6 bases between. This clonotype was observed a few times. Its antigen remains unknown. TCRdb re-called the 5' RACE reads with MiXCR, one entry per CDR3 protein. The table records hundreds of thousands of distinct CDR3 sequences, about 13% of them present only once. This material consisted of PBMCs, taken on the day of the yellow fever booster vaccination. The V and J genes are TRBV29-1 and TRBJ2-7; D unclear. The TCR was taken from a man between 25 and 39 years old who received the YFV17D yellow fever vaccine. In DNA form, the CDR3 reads TGCAGCGTTGAAGGCTTGGACGAGCAGTACTTC. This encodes CSVEGLDEQYF.